Listed here is a single TCR beta chain. A second about 7 to 11 cycle PCR used barcoded and J-beta primers. MiXCR, run by TCRdb on the 5' RACE reads, gives a single entry per CDR3 protein. The sample includes around 1,900,000 distinct CDR3 sequences, approximately 39% of them seen just once. The data derive from a study of blood T cells in healthy people across ages. Study-wide background: Template-switching capture recovered about one barcoded beta molecule per two T cells.

The CDR3 totals 16 residues. With 6 bases clipped from V and 8 bases from J, the junction kept 17 bases outside the gene matches. Per germline, CDR1 DFQATT and CDR2 SNEGSKA (reference sequence). The clonotype comes from a human donor in good health. The rearrangement links TRBV20-1 to TRBJ2-1, with TRBD2 identical over 9 bases. What was sequenced was blood. CDR3 sequence reads: CSAGFQRGATYDEQFF. The CDR3 coding sequence is TGCAGTGCCGGTTTCCAGCGGGGGGCGACATACGATGAGCAGTTCTTC.